Below, 5 T cell receptor beta chains from the same sample are listed, as sequenced in a study of metastatic and nonmetastatic thyroid tumors. All patients were treatment-naive before thyroid surgery. With MiXCR, TCRdb reprocessed the PCR reads. Of approximately 28,000 clones listed, approximately 19% are singletons. Sequencing was carried out using blood. These receptor sequences come from a female donor with papillary thyroid cancer or a benign thyroid nodule (not recorded which). Some clones in this sample may be carry-over from other donors' samples.

This clone was counted at least ten times. This clone may be a read error of a much larger clone one base away. The genes are TRBV10-3 and TRBJ2-1; TRBD1 matches at 11 bases. This CDR3 has 12 residues. V shed 3 bases and J 14 bases; nucleotides not matched to a gene: 3. The germline V gene encodes CDR1 ENHRY and CDR2 SYGVKD. The CDR3 is CAISEAGQGEFF. The CDR3 DNA sequence: TGTGCCATCAGTGAAGCGGGACAGGGGGAGTTCTTC.

This clone was counted at least ten times. This chain joins TRBV10-2 and TRBJ1-1, with 7 bases matching TRBD1. This CDR3 spans 16 amino acids. The V gene end was trimmed by 8 bases and the J gene end by 4 bases; junction bases not matched to a gene: 16. Germline loops: CDR1 WSHSY, CDR2 SAAADI. CDR3 sequence: CASSPWGQSGSTEAFF. In DNA, the CDR3 is TGCGCCAGCTCTCCCTGGGGACAGTCGGGGAGCACTGAAGCTTTCTTT.

This clone was found a few times. The gene calls are TRBV28 and TRBJ2-7, with D possibly matching TRBD1 (5 bases). Germline CDR1 and CDR2: MDHEN and SYDVKM. This CDR3 has 14 residues. Deletions cut 5 bases from V and 3 bases from J, with 14 bases between. The CDR3 protein is CASSQGSSNYEQYF. CDR3 coding DNA: TGTGCCAGCAGTCAGGGCTCGTCCAACTACGAGCAGTACTTC.

This clone has ten or more counts. The V call is TRBV7-6, the J call TRBJ2-3; perhaps TRBD1 as D (5 bases). Trimming left V 0 bases short and J 3 bases short, with 10 bases between. CDR3 size: 15 residues. The germline V gene has CDR1 SGHVS and CDR2 FNYEAQ. CDR3: CASSLAGQGTDTQYF. CDR3 in DNA: TGTGCCAGCAGCTTAGCAGGGCAGGGAACAGATACGCAGTATTTT.

This clone occurred many times. The rearrangement joins TRBV7-9 to TRBJ1-4, with TRBD1 matching over 7 bases. With V trimmed by 6 bases and J by 10 bases, 14 bases remained unmatched. Germline CDR1 is SEHNR and CDR2 is FQNEAQ (reference sequence). The CDR3 spans 15 residues. In DNA form, the CDR3 reads TGTGCCAGCAGTCATCAAGGGGGCGGCTTGGGAAAACTGTTTTTT. Amino acids: CASSHQGGGLGKLFF.